These 2 T cell receptor beta chains were sequenced from one sample in a study of T cells in Graves' hyperthyroidism and ophthalmopathy. It was RNA transcripts that yielded the amplified TCR beta CDR3 regions. HTBI primers were used for first-round RT-PCR of the TCR CDR3. TCRdb re-called the multiplex PCR reads with MiXCR, one entry per CDR3 protein. Here the sample spans hundreds of thousands of distinct CDR3 sequences, about two fifths being singletons. The sequencing sample was made of blood. Receptors were obtained from a man in his late teens or twenties with Graves' hyperthyroidism.

The genes are TRBV5-1 and TRBJ2-2, with 7 bases matching TRBD1. The ends lost 4 bases at V and 4 bases at J; junction bases unmatched: 7. Germline V lookup: CDR1 SGHRS, CDR2 YFSETQ. CDR3 length: 15 amino acids. The DNA of the CDR3 is TGCGCCAGCAGCCCGTGGGACAGCCTCACCGGGGAGCTGTTTTTT. Encoded protein: CASSPWDSLTGELFF.

The table lists this clonotype with a few counts. The gene calls are TRBV11-2 and TRBJ2-7; D not certain. CDR1 SGHAT and CDR2 FQNNGV come from the germline V gene. The germline V and J ends were trimmed by 8 bases and 2 bases, with 7 bases remaining between them. The CDR3 totals 11 residues. The CDR3 region has the DNA TGTGCCAGCCAGGCTGCCTACGAGCAGTACTTC. Translation: CASQAAYEQYF.